One and the same sample provided the 32 T cell receptor beta chains below, sequenced in a study of T cells in Graves' hyperthyroidism and ophthalmopathy. TCR beta CDR3 sequences were amplified from RNA transcripts. HTBI primers were used for first-round RT-PCR of the TCR CDR3. TCRdb reprocessed the multiplex PCR reads via MiXCR and lists one record per CDR3 protein. The sample lists 600,000 to 850,000 distinct CDR3 sequences; around 20% were seen once. Specimen: blood. These receptors all stem from a woman in her forties or fifties with Graves' hyperthyroidism that later progressed to Graves' ophthalmopathy.

This clonotype was seen a handful of times. A junction end diverges from the germline sequence, so it may reflect a read error. The chain employs TRBV20-1 and TRBJ2-1; either TRBD1 or TRBD2 may supply D (7 bases each). From germline, CDR1 is DFQATT and CDR2 SNEGSKA (reference sequence). The CDR3 runs to 15 residues. The CDR3 DNA is TGCAGTGCTAGAGGGGAGGGGGCCTCCGGCAATGATCAGTTCTTC. This encodes CSARGEGASGNDQFF.

This clonotype came up many times. The rearrangement links TRBV12-3 or TRBV12-4 to TRBJ1-6; D may be TRBD1 (5 bases). V shed 3 bases and J shed 9 bases, with 12 bases lying between them. This CDR3 comprises 14 residues. The CDR3 is CASSLGGIGSPLHF. CDR3 sequence (DNA): TGTGCCAGCAGTTTGGGGGGTATCGGTTCACCCCTCCACTTT.

This clonotype was counted only a few times. The chain carries TRBV3-1 and TRBJ1-5, with 7 bases lining up with TRBD1. Losses at the gene ends were 8 bases for V and 3 bases for J; bases not matched to a gene: 19. Per germline, CDR1 LGHDT and CDR2 YNNKEL (reference sequence). The CDR3 spans 18 residues. The CDR3, as DNA: TGTGCCAGCGGCCCAAGTCGAAGACAGGGCCTTATCAATCAGCCCCAGCATTTT. Its translation: CASGPSRRQGLINQPQHF.

The chain combines TRBV12-3 or TRBV12-4 with TRBJ1-6, with 8 bases identical to TRBD1. The CDR3 runs to 14 residues. V lost 7 bases and J lost 10; bases outside the gene matches: 9. The CDR3 sequence: CASTQGQGVSPLHF. The CDR3 DNA reads as TGTGCCAGCACCCAAGGACAGGGCGTATCACCCCTCCACTTT.

This clonotype was seen only a few times. The genes are TRBV24-1 and TRBJ1-4; D is possibly TRBD1 (6 bases). Germline-derived CDR1 and CDR2 are KGHDR and SFDVKD. Trimming pared 4 bases from V and 8 bases from J, leaving 16 bases between. The CDR3 extends over 15 amino acids. CDR3 DNA sequence: TGTGCCACCAGTGACCCCTCCCGACAGGCGGAAAAACTGTTTTTT. It is translated as CATSDPSRQAEKLFF.

This clonotype was seen ten or more times. The J gene is TRBJ2-1, the V gene TRBV11-2; D call uncertain. Germline lookup yields CDR1 SGHAT and CDR2 FQNNGV. V lost 6 bases to trimming and J lost 2 bases, with 8 bases between them. The CDR3 consists of 13 residues. The CDR3 DNA is TGTGCCAGCAGGCCCCGCGCCTACAATGAGCAGTTCTTC. Its protein product is CASRPRAYNEQFF.

This clonotype was detected ten times or more. J is TRBJ1-2 and V is TRBV3-1; D gene uncertain. Germline CDR1 and CDR2: LGHDT and YNNKEL (reference sequence). Trimming stripped 3 bases from V and 6 bases from J, with 11 bases between. The CDR3 covers 13 residues. The DNA of the CDR3 is TGTGCCAGCAGCCAGCGGGCCCGGGATGGCTACACCTTC. This codes for CASSQRARDGYTF. Using reference TRBV3-1 and TRBJ1-2 for the parts outside the CDR3, the full variable domain is DTAVSQTPKYLVTQMGNDKSIKCEQNLGHDTMYWYKQDSKKFLKIMFSYNNKELIINETVPNRFSPKSPDKAHLNLHINSLELGDSAVYFCASSQRARDGYTFGSGTRLTVV.

V usage is TRBV11-3 and J usage is TRBJ2-1; TRBD2 aligns across 13 bases. This CDR3 spans 16 amino acids. V trimming: 8 bases; J trimming: 9 bases; junction bases outside the gene matches: 13. Germline CDR1 and CDR2: SGHNT and YENEEA. The CDR3 nucleotides are TGTGCCAGCTCATTATCGGGACTAGCGGGATTGGGTGAGCAGTTCTTC. Translating it yields CASSLSGLAGLGEQFF.

V usage is TRBV7-9 and J usage is TRBJ2-5; no definite D call. The CDR3 length is 14 residues. V gave up 5 bases and J gave up 2 bases, with 12 bases separating them. Germline CDR1 and CDR2: SEHNR and FQNEAQ (reference sequence). The DNA of the CDR3 is TGTGCCAGCAGCCCGAACCTAGTTCAAGAGACCCAGTACTTC. Amino acid sequence: CASSPNLVQETQYF.

The V and J genes are TRBV20-1 and TRBJ2-3, with TRBD1 matching 9 bases. The V and J ends lost 5 bases and 3 bases, in that order; junction bases with no gene match: 9. Germline lookup yields CDR1 DFQATT and CDR2 SNEGSKA (reference sequence). This CDR3 region has 15 residues. The CDR3 region has the DNA TGCAGTGCTCCCTTACAGGGGGCTTATACAGATACGCAGTATTTT. This codes for CSAPLQGAYTDTQYF.

This clonotype was picked up many times. J is TRBJ1-1 and V is TRBV3-1; D is uncertain. This CDR3 is 14 amino acids long. V was trimmed by 4 bases and J by 9 bases, leaving 18 bases between them. Germline-derived CDR1 and CDR2 are LGHDT and YNNKEL (reference sequence). The CDR3 protein is CASSPTSGSPKAFF. CDR3 DNA: TGTGCCAGCAGCCCGACGTCCGGGTCTCCCAAAGCTTTCTTT.

This clonotype came up a few times. J is TRBJ1-1 and V is TRBV20-1, with 9 positions matching TRBD1. V was clipped by 3 bases and J by 8 bases; unmatched bases: 10. The CDR3 totals 14 residues. Germline V gives CDR1 DFQATT, CDR2 SNEGSKA (reference sequence). Here the CDR3 reads CSARESPGQGEAFF. CDR3 bases: TGCAGTGCTAGGGAAAGTCCGGGACAGGGAGAAGCTTTCTTT.

The J gene is TRBJ2-2, the V gene TRBV12-3 or TRBV12-4; D possibly corresponds to TRBD2 (6 bases). This CDR3 contains 13 residues. Trimming shortened V by 4 bases and J by 6 bases, and 9 bases separated the two germline ends. The CDR3 DNA reads as TGTGCCAGCAGTTACGGAGGGGCCGGGGAGCTGTTTTTT. Translating it yields CASSYGGAGELFF.

This chain uses TRBV7-3 with TRBJ2-5; 9 bases align to TRBD2. V dropped 5 bases and J dropped 2; count of bases not matched to a gene: 6. The CDR3 sequence is 15 residues long. Germline loops: CDR1 SGHTA, CDR2 FQGTGA. CDR3 DNA sequence: TGTGCCAGCAGCCGTGGTAGCGGGGGACAAGAGACCCAGTACTTC. Translated, it gives CASSRGSGGQETQYF.

This clonotype was detected a few times. At one end the junction does not follow the germline gene, possibly because of a read error. The J gene is TRBJ1-5, the V gene TRBV3-1; 8 bases align to TRBD1. Germline CDR1 and CDR2: LGHDT and YNNKEL (reference sequence). This CDR3 contains 14 residues. The CDR3: CARSFGQGLQPQHF. DNA for the CDR3: TGTGCCCGCAGTTTCGGACAGGGTCTGCAGCCCCAGCATTTT.

The chain joins TRBV9 to TRBJ2-2; D might be TRBD1 (6 bases). This CDR3 contains 17 residues. Trimming cost V 4 bases and J 0 bases, with 16 bases left between them. Germline-derived CDR1 and CDR2 are SGDLS and YYNGEE. The CDR3 sequence: CASSLGDTWTNTGELFF. The CDR3 region has the DNA TGTGCCAGCAGCTTAGGGGACACCTGGACGAACACCGGGGAGCTGTTTTTT.

The chain links TRBV6-1 to TRBJ2-5; possible D gene TRBD2, 6 bases. This CDR3 spans 14 amino acids. Trimming took off 7 bases at V and 5 bases at J, with 17 bases between the two ends. Germline values: CDR1 MNHNS, CDR2 SASEGT. The CDR3: CASMRGLGRETQYF. The CDR3 region has the DNA TGTGCCAGCATGCGGGGTCTGGGGAGGGAGACCCAGTACTTC.

This clonotype was found many times. This chain uses TRBV5-1 with TRBJ1-1; D may be TRBD1 (5 bases). CDR1 and CDR2 (germline): SGHRS, YFSETQ. There are 16 residues in the CDR3. V lost 5 bases to trimming and J lost 2 bases, with 19 bases between them. The CDR3 reads CASSLRGRQLNTEAFF. CDR3 nucleotides: TGCGCCAGCAGTCTCCGGGGACGCCAGCTTAACACTGAAGCTTTCTTT.

There are a few counts of this clonotype. J is TRBJ1-4 and V is TRBV7-9; possibly TRBD1 for D (5 bases). The CDR3 is made up of 15 amino acids. CDR1 is SEHNR and CDR2 is FQNEAQ in the germline V gene (reference sequence). V was shortened by 1 base and J by 3 bases, with 9 bases between the two germline ends. The CDR3 reads CASSLVAGANEKLFF. CDR3 coding DNA: TGTGCCAGCAGCTTAGTAGCGGGGGCTAATGAAAAACTGTTTTTT.

This chain uses TRBV20-1 with TRBJ1-2, with unresolved D. The CDR3 is made up of 10 amino acids. The germline gives CDR1 DFQATT, CDR2 SNEGSKA (reference sequence). Trimming removed 7 bases from V and 13 bases from J, with 16 bases in between. CDR3: CSVGSSLRTF. The CDR3 DNA reads as TGCAGTGTGGGTTCCAGCCTTCGCACCTTC.

The chain employs TRBV19 and TRBJ2-2; 10 bases are shared with TRBD2. The germline CDR1 and CDR2 sequences are LNHDA and SQIVND (reference sequence). The CDR3 spans 16 residues. The V and J ends lost 4 bases and 2 bases, in that order; junction bases with no gene match: 4. The CDR3 DNA sequence: TGTGCCAGTAGTAAAAGCGGGGGGGACAACACCGGGGAGCTGTTTTTT. Amino acids: CASSKSGGDNTGELFF.

This chain links TRBV6-6 with TRBJ1-5; D uncertain. There are 15 residues in the CDR3. V dropped 0 bases and J dropped 0 bases, with 6 bases sitting between them. Germline CDR1 is MNHNY and CDR2 is SVGAGI (reference sequence). This CDR3 reads CASSYSSVSNQPQHF. The CDR3 region has the DNA TGTGCCAGCAGTTACTCCTCGGTTAGCAATCAGCCCCAGCATTTT.

This clonotype was seen a few times. This rearrangement joins TRBV5-1 to TRBJ2-5; D possibly corresponds to TRBD1 (6 bases). Germline values: CDR1 SGHRS, CDR2 YFSETQ. The CDR3 sequence is 15 residues long. Trimming removed 4 bases from V and 6 bases from J, with 19 bases in between. In DNA form, the CDR3 reads TGCGCCAGCAGCAGAACGGGGACAAGAATACAGACCCAGTACTTC. Translating gives CASSRTGTRIQTQYF. The variable domain in full, with the rest retrieved from reference TRBV5-1 and TRBJ2-5, is KAGVTQTPRYLIKTRGQQVTLSCSPISGHRSVSWYQQTPGQGLQFLFEYFSETQRNKGNFPGRFSGRQFSNSRSEMNVSTLELGDSALYLCASSRTGTRIQTQYFGPGTRLLVL.

This clonotype appeared many times. CDR3 bases: TGTGCCAGCAGCCAACCTACTCGAGGACAGCGGAAACTGTTTTTT. Protein product: CASSQPTRGQRKLFF. The chain uses TRBV3-1 and TRBJ1-4; D might be TRBD1 (6 bases). V dropped 2 bases and J dropped 11 bases, with 18 bases sitting between them. The CDR3 consists of 15 residues. CDR1 is LGHDT and CDR2 is YNNKEL in the germline V gene (reference sequence).

This clonotype came up once. The V and J genes are TRBV6-1 and TRBJ2-2, with D tentatively TRBD2 (6 bases). In germline, CDR1 is MNHNS, CDR2 SASEGT. CDR3 size: 16 residues. V was clipped by 4 bases and J by 3 bases, with 15 bases between them. The CDR3 DNA reads as TGTGCCAGCAGTGCTCGGGGGAGCTTTGACACCGGGGAGCTGTTTTTT. This encodes CASSARGSFDTGELFF.

The chain combines TRBV29-1 with TRBJ2-3, with TRBD2 identical over 12 bases. Germline trimming cut 4 bases from V and 7 bases from J; bases unmatched to any gene: 12. This CDR3 is built from 16 residues. Germline V CDR1 and CDR2: SQVTM, ANQGSEA. The CDR3 DNA is TGCAGCGTTGGGGCCCTAGCGGGGGGGGGGGCGAATACGCAGTATTTT. This codes for CSVGALAGGGANTQYF.

This clonotype came up many times. This chain links TRBV6-1 with TRBJ2-7; 7 bases are a match to TRBD1. The germline V gene encodes CDR1 MNHNS and CDR2 SASEGT. The length of the CDR3 is 13 residues. Trimming cost V 7 bases and J 4 bases; bases outside gene matches: 7. Written as DNA, the CDR3 is TGTGCCAGCATAGTAAACAGGGGTTACGAGCAGTACTTC. Its translation is CASIVNRGYEQYF.

This clonotype was counted between two and nine times. The gene calls are TRBV20-1 and TRBJ1-1; D may be TRBD1 (5 bases). The CDR3 length is 12 residues. From germline, CDR1 is DFQATT and CDR2 SNEGSKA (reference sequence). V lost 5 bases to trimming and J lost 4 bases, with 11 bases between them. The CDR3, as DNA: TGCAGTGCTGGACGGGGGGGCACTGAAGCTTTCTTT. It is translated as CSAGRGGTEAFF.

This clonotype was seen repeatedly, ten times or more. This chain links TRBV7-9 with TRBJ2-3, with TRBD1 matching 11 bases. Per the germline V gene, CDR1 is SEHNR and CDR2 is FQNEAQ (reference sequence). This CDR3 has 14 residues. V shed 8 bases, J shed 5 bases, and the junction held 6 bases outside the gene matches. CDR3 in amino acids: CASYGQGAIDTQYF. CDR3 nucleotide sequence: TGTGCCAGCTATGGACAGGGGGCGATAGATACGCAGTATTTT.

The genes are TRBV15 and TRBJ1-5; 8 positions agree with TRBD1. V lost 4 bases, J lost 4 bases, and 9 bases stayed unmatched. The CDR3 has 16 amino acids. Germline V CDR1 and CDR2: LNHNV, YYDKDF (reference sequence). The CDR3 loop reads CATSTPRRQGNQPQHF. DNA of the CDR3: TGTGCCACCAGCACGCCACGTAGACAGGGGAATCAGCCCCAGCATTTT.

There are a few counts of this clonotype. V and J are TRBV27 and TRBJ2-2, with D possibly matching TRBD1 (6 bases). Per the germline V gene, CDR1 is MNHEY and CDR2 is SMNVEV (reference sequence). This CDR3 spans 14 amino acids. The V end lost 3 bases, the J end lost 4 bases, and 9 bases lay between the germline ends. The DNA of the CDR3 is TGTGCCAGCAGTTTTACAGGGAGCACCGGGGAGCTGTTTTTT. Its protein is CASSFTGSTGELFF.

This clonotype was observed at least ten times. The chain couples TRBV11-2 to TRBJ2-7; D ambiguous. Trimming stripped 5 bases from V and 0 bases from J, with 11 bases between. This CDR3 has 14 amino acids. The germline V gene has CDR1 SGHAT and CDR2 FQNNGV. The CDR3: CASSPTGSSYEQYF. The CDR3 region has the DNA TGTGCCAGCAGCCCCACTGGTAGCTCCTACGAGCAGTACTTC. Drawing the rest from reference TRBV11-2 and TRBJ2-7, the complete variable domain is EAGVAQSPRYKIIEKRQSVAFWCNPISGHATLYWYQQILGQGPKLLIQFQNNGVVDDSQLPKDRFSAERLKGVDSTLKIQPAKLEDSAVYLCASSPTGSSYEQYFGPGTRLTVT.